These 5 T cell receptor beta chains were sequenced from one sample in a study of shared clonotypes between healthy human individuals. Here immunoSEQ multiplex PCR was the method, and the copy in TCRdb shows in-frame clones only, minus some. This sample has some 1 million clones, with about 74% found just once. Sequencing input: memory CD4+ T cells sorted from blood. Subset denoted: CD45RA-negative fraction. The receptors come from a man aged 18 to 29 in good health.

The genes are TRBV7-2 and TRBJ1-5; tentative D call: TRBD1 (6 bases). This CDR3 is 15 amino acids long. Trimming took 8 bases from V and 4 from J, leaving 18 bases between them. Germline V gives CDR1 SGHTA, CDR2 FQGNSA. CDR3 sequence reads: CASSPGAGTNQPQHF. CDR3 nucleotides: TGTGCCAGCTCACCGGGGGCGGGGACGAATCAGCCCCAGCATTTT.

The chain uses TRBV28 and TRBJ2-2; 7 bases are a match to TRBD1. J was trimmed by 5 bases and V by 4 bases; bases with no gene match: 1. Germline V gene sequence: CDR1 MDHEN, CDR2 SYDVKM. The CDR3 runs 13 residues. CDR3 DNA sequence: TGTGCCAGCAGTTCGACAGGGACCGGGGAGCTGTTTTTT. Its protein is CASSSTGTGELFF.

CDR3 sequence (DNA): TGTGCCACTACTCCGGACTATCGGACCTACGAGCAGTACTTC. Its translation: CATTPDYRTYEQYF. The chain has TRBV5-4 and TRBJ2-7; a possible D gene is TRBD2 (6 bases). In germline, CDR1 is SGHNT, CDR2 YYREEE (reference sequence). The CDR3 loop spans 14 amino acids. The V and J ends lost 9 bases and 2 bases respectively, with 18 bases between them.

This clone was counted between two and nine times. The J gene is TRBJ2-7, the V gene TRBV5-1, with 7 bases lining up with TRBD1. Germline assignment: CDR1 SGHRS and CDR2 YFSETQ. The CDR3 sequence is 18 residues long. Trimming cost V 2 bases and J 3 bases; bases outside gene matches: 17. In DNA form, the CDR3 reads TGCGCCAGCAGCTTCGCCCCGACAGGGTCAAGTAAAGGCTACGAGCAGTACTTC. Its translation is CASSFAPTGSSKGYEQYF.

The gene calls are TRBV7-2 and TRBJ2-3, with D perhaps TRBD2 (5 bases). The CDR3 runs to 12 residues. CDR1 SGHTA and CDR2 FQGNSA come from the germline V gene. The germline V and J ends were trimmed by 4 bases and 9 bases, with 11 bases remaining between them. In DNA, the CDR3 is TGTGCCAGCAGCTCGGCCGGGATGACGCAGTATTTT. Residues: CASSSAGMTQYF.